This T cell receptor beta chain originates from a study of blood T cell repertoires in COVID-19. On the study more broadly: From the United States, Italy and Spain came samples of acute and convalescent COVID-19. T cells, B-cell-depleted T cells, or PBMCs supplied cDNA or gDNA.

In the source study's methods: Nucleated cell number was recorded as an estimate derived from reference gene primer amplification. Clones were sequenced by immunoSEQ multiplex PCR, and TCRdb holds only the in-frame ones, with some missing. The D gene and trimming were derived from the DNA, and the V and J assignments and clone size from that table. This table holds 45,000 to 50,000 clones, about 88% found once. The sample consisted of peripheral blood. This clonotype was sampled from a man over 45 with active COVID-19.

CDR3 residues: CASRATGVGEKLFF. Written as DNA, the CDR3 is TGTGCCAGCAGGGCAACAGGGGTAGGGGAAAAACTGTTTTTT. This rearrangement joins TRBV27 to TRBJ1-4; TRBD1 matches 7 bases. The CDR3 is 14 residues long. Germline loops: CDR1 MNHEY, CDR2 SMNVEV (reference sequence). J lost 8 bases, V lost 6 bases, and 9 bases had no gene match.